These 8 T cell receptor beta chains were sequenced from one sample in a study of CD8 T cells in ankylosing spondylitis. These receptors lack a known antigen. Study results and limitations: It appeared that ankylosing spondylitis blood was characterized by a TCR beta motif of under ten highly homologous variants.

One entry per CDR3 protein results from TCRdb running MiXCR on the 5' RACE reads. This repertoire shows roughly 490,000 distinct CDR3 sequences, roughly 5.2% found once; its top ten account for roughly 3.5%. The source material was blood, either unsorted or a sorted T cell fraction (not recorded which). The source is a male donor with ankylosing spondylitis.

This clonotype was counted ten times or more. CDR3 in amino acids: CASSHGTGEPYEQYF. CDR3 bases: TGCGCCAGCAGCCACGGGACAGGGGAACCCTACGAGCAGTACTTC. The chain recombines TRBV4-1 with TRBJ2-7, with 10 bases aligning to TRBD1. The junction had 4 bases not matched to a gene; V was cut back by 3 bases and J by 2 bases. In germline, CDR1 is MGHRA, CDR2 YSYEKL. The CDR3 is 15 amino acids.

This chain connects TRBV5-1 to TRBJ2-7; 7 positions match TRBD1. After removal of 4 bases from V and 3 bases from J, the junction contained 10 bases not matched to a gene. This CDR3 region has 15 residues. The germline V gene has CDR1 SGHRS and CDR2 YFSETQ. The CDR3 nucleotides are TGCGCCAGCAGCGGAACAGGGGTCCCCATCTACGAGCAGTACTTC. Residues: CASSGTGVPIYEQYF.

This clonotype was detected ten times or more. At one end, the junction sequence differs from germline, possibly due to a read error. The genes are TRBV7-8 and TRBJ1-5, with no clear D. The CDR3 length is 16 residues. Germline CDR1 and CDR2: SGHVS and FQNEAQ. CDR3 sequence: CASSVASGMSNQPQHF. CDR3 coding DNA: TGTGCCAGCAGCGTAGCTTCGGGGATGAGCAATCAGCCCCAGCATTTT.

This chain uses TRBV5-1 with TRBJ1-2; D unclear. The V end was cut by 2 bases, the J end by 6 bases, with 8 bases between. This CDR3 comprises 12 residues. The germline V gene encodes CDR1 SGHRS and CDR2 YFSETQ. The CDR3 DNA sequence: TGCGCCAGCAGCTTTTCCTCTGATGGCTACACCTTC. Translating it yields CASSFSSDGYTF.

This clonotype was counted many times. This chain connects TRBV5-6 to TRBJ2-7; D unclear. The germline gives CDR1 SGHDT, CDR2 YYEEEE. This CDR3 contains 14 residues. Trimming pared 1 base from V and 2 bases from J, leaving 10 bases between. CDR3 DNA: TGTGCCAGCAGCTTGAAAGATCTAGCCTACGAGCAGTACTTC. It yields the protein CASSLKDLAYEQYF.

This clonotype was observed at least ten times. V is TRBV28 and J is TRBJ2-7; D ambiguous. With 5 bases removed from V and 2 bases from J, the gap between germline ends came to 10 bases. This CDR3 spans 13 amino acids. In germline, CDR1 is MDHEN, CDR2 SYDVKM. For the CDR3, the DNA is TGTGCCAGCAGTCGAAGCGTTACCTACGAGCAGTACTTC. It is translated as CASSRSVTYEQYF.

The chain has TRBV24-1 and TRBJ2-3, with D tentatively TRBD1 (7 bases). The CDR3 length is 16 residues. Germline values: CDR1 KGHDR, CDR2 SFDVKD. V dropped 2 bases and J dropped 2 bases, with 13 bases sitting between them. The CDR3: CATSDSPGGSTDTQYF. The CDR3 DNA follows: TGTGCCACCAGTGATTCCCCAGGGGGGTCCACAGATACGCAGTATTTT.

This clonotype has at least ten counts. This chain joins TRBV5-5 and TRBJ1-4, with 7 nucleotides matching TRBD1. The CDR3 length is 15 residues. V lost 4 bases and J lost 8; bases outside the gene matches: 11. From germline, CDR1 is SGHKS and CDR2 YYEKEE (reference sequence). The CDR3 loop is CASSTRQGPGEKLFF. CDR3 nucleotide sequence: TGTGCCAGCAGCACCCGACAGGGCCCAGGGGAAAAACTGTTTTTT.